This TCR beta chain was recovered during a study of blood T cell repertoires in COVID-19. On the study more broadly: T cells, B-cell-depleted T cells, or PBMCs supplied cDNA or gDNA.

Authors' processing steps: Estimates of nucleated cell counts were drawn from the amplification of reference gene primers. Data came from immunoSEQ multiplex PCR; TCRdb stores just in-frame clones and leaves some out. That table gives V, J and clone size, and the DNA gave D and trimming. Of hundreds of thousands of clones in the sample, approximately 86% were seen once. This clone was observed a handful of times. The CDR3 loop spans 14 amino acids. Germline CDR1 is MNHNY and CDR2 is SVGAGI (reference sequence). Trimming at V came to 10 bases and at J to 0 bases, leaving 4 bases not matched to a gene. The chain recombines TRBV6-6 with TRBJ2-1, with TRBD2 matching 9 bases. This TCR derives from a woman aged 45-59 years with acute COVID-19. The source material was PBMCs or T cells enriched from blood (not recorded which). This CDR3 is CATNSGSSYNEQFF. CDR3 in DNA: TGTGCCACCAATAGCGGGAGCTCCTACAATGAGCAGTTCTTC.